Each of the 7 T cell receptor beta chains below was sequenced from the same sample in a study of T cell changes during pregnancy in multiple sclerosis. Measured with immunoSEQ multiplex PCR; TCRdb has only the in-frame clones, and not every one. The table includes 65,000 or so clones, less than 95% detected once. The material was peripheral blood, obtained in the second trimester of pregnancy. Source of these receptors: a female donor in good health, enrolled as a control in a pregnancy study.

The chain employs TRBV10-1 and TRBJ2-1; 10 bases are shared with TRBD2. This CDR3 contains 15 residues. The V gene's germline CDR1 is WNHNN and CDR2 SYGVQD (reference sequence). Losses at the gene ends were 6 bases for V and 5 bases for J; bases not matched to a gene: 7. The CDR3 bases are TGCGCCAGCAGGCCCCTAGCGGGAGTAAACAATGAGCAGTTCTTC. Translating it yields CASRPLAGVNNEQFF.

Only one count was recorded for this clone. V usage is TRBV27 and J usage is TRBJ2-5; 9 bases align to TRBD1. This CDR3 is built from 14 residues. Germline V gene sequence: CDR1 MNHEY, CDR2 SMNVEV (reference sequence). J was trimmed by 2 bases and V by 4 bases; bases with no gene match: 2. The CDR3 protein is CASSSGQGQETQYF. The CDR3, as DNA: TGTGCCAGCAGTTCGGGACAGGGACAAGAGACCCAGTACTTC.

In this sample, this clone turned up once. V usage is TRBV28 and J usage is TRBJ1-1; 9 bases line up with TRBD1. Per germline, CDR1 MDHEN and CDR2 SYDVKM. With V trimmed by 5 bases and J by 5 bases, 6 bases remained unmatched. The CDR3 covers 14 residues. CDR3 region: CASSLTGGWTEAFF. CDR3 nucleotide sequence: TGTGCCAGCAGTCTTACAGGGGGCTGGACTGAAGCTTTCTTT. The variable domain in full, with the rest retrieved from reference TRBV28 and TRBJ1-1, is DVKVTQSSRYLVKRTGEKVFLECVQDMDHENMFWYRQDPGLGLRLIYFSYDVKMKEKGDIPEGYSVSREKKERFSLILESASTNQTSMYLCASSLTGGWTEAFFGQGTRLTVV.

The CDR3 DNA sequence: TGCGCCAGCAGTGTGAGCGGAACCGGGGAGCTGTTTTTT. Translation: CASSVSGTGELFF. The chain carries TRBV10-1 and TRBJ2-2, with D perhaps matching TRBD2 (5 bases). V gave up 4 bases and J gave up 5 bases, with 8 bases separating them. CDR1 and CDR2 (germline): WNHNN, SYGVQD (reference sequence). This CDR3 region has 13 residues.

The chain is built from TRBV9 and TRBJ1-5, with 9 bases that match TRBD1. Trimming at V came to 2 bases and at J to 1 base, leaving 1 base not matched to a gene. Germline assignment: CDR1 SGDLS and CDR2 YYNGEE. This CDR3 is 15 amino acids long. The CDR3: CASSVGTGSNQPQHF. The CDR3 DNA reads TGTGCCAGCAGCGTCGGGACAGGGAGCAATCAGCCCCAGCATTTT. Complete variable domain (other parts from reference TRBV9 and TRBJ1-5): DSGVTQTPKHLITATGQRVTLRCSPRSGDLSVYWYQQSLDQGLQFLIQYYNGEERAKGNILERFSAQQFPDLHSELNLSSLELGDSALYFCASSVGTGSNQPQHFGDGTRLSIL.

The chain recombines TRBV9 with TRBJ2-3; D gene unclear. This CDR3 contains 12 residues. V shed 2 bases and J shed 4 bases, with 5 bases lying between them. The germline V gene has CDR1 SGDLS and CDR2 YYNGEE. The CDR3 loop is CASSVSPDTQYF. In nucleotides, the CDR3 is TGTGCCAGCAGCGTCAGTCCAGATACGCAGTATTTT.

The gene calls are TRBV7-8 and TRBJ2-2; 7 bases map to TRBD2. The CDR3 is made up of 14 amino acids. In germline, CDR1 is SGHVS, CDR2 FQNEAQ. Trimming took 4 bases from V and 7 from J; bases not matched to a gene: 6. The CDR3 reads CASSSGRANGELFF. DNA of the CDR3: TGTGCCAGCAGCTCGGGGAGGGCCAACGGGGAGCTGTTTTTT.